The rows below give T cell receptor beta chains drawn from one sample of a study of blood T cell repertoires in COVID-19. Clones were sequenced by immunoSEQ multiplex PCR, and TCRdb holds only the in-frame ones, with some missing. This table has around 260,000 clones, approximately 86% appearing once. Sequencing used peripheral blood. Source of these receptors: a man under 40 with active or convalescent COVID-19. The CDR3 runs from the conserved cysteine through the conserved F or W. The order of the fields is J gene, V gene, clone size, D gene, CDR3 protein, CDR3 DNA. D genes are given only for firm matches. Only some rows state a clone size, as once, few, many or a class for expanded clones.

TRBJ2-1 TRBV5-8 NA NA CASSSLRGGDEQFF TGTGCCAGCAGCTCCCTTCGGGGTGGGGATGAGCAGTTCTTC
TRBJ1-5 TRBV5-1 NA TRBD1 CASSLWGDRDGQPQHF TGCGCCAGCAGCTTGTGGGGGGACAGGGACGGTCAGCCCCAGCATTTT
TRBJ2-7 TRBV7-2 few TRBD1 CASSLGTGYEQYF TGTGCCAGCAGCTTAGGGACAGGGTACGAGCAGTACTTC
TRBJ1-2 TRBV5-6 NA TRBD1 CASSLGEQGNYGYTF TGTGCCAGCAGCTTGGGCGAACAGGGGAACTATGGCTACACCTTC
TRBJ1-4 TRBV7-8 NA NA CASSSRSGGNEKLFF TGTGCCAGCAGCTCCAGGTCCGGGGGTAATGAAAAACTGTTTTTT
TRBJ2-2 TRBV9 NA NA CASSVVDSDTGELFF TGTGCCAGCAGCGTAGTGGACAGTGACACCGGGGAGCTGTTTTTT
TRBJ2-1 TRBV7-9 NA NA CASSFRDYNEQFF TGTGCCAGCAGCTTCCGGGACTACAATGAGCAGTTCTTC
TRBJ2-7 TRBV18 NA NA CASSPSHNSYEQYF TGTGCCAGCTCACCATCTCACAACTCCTACGAGCAGTACTTC
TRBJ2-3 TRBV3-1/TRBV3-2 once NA CASSQVPDTQYF TGTGCCAGCAGCCAAGTCCCGGATACGCAGTATTTT
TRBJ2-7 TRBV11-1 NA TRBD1 CASSARTGYEQYF TGTGCCAGCAGCGCCCGGACAGGCTACGAGCAGTACTTC
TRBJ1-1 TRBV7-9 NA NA CASSIIRDILNPNTEAFF TGTGCCAGCAGCATAATCCGGGACATACTAAACCCGAACACTGAAGCTTTCTTT
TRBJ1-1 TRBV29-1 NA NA CSGNRGATEAFF TGCAGCGGAAATCGGGGGGCAACTGAAGCTTTCTTT
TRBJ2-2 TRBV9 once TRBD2 CASSVVSSGGTGELFF TGTGCCAGCAGCGTAGTATCGAGCGGGGGGACCGGGGAGCTGTTTTTT
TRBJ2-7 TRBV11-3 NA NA CASSLRDSYEQYF TGTGCCAGCAGCTTACGCGACTCCTACGAGCAGTACTTC
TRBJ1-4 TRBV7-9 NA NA CASSPRGGMEEKLFF TGTGCCAGCAGCCCAAGGGGGGGGATGGAGGAAAAACTGTTTTTT
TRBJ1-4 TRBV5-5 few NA CASRKTGTNEKLFF TGTGCCAGTAGAAAGACAGGAACTAATGAAAAACTGTTTTTT
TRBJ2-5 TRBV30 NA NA CAWAPSETQYF TGTGCCTGGGCTCCGAGCGAGACCCAGTACTTC
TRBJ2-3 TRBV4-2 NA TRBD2 CASSQDHLAGGPDTQYF TGTGCCAGCAGCCAAGATCACCTAGCGGGGGGGCCAGATACGCAGTATTTT
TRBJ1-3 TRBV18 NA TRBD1 CASSPTGAGNTIYF TGTGCCAGCTCACCAACAGGGGCAGGAAACACCATATATTTT
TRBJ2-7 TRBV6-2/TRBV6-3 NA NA CASSYPDTRAYHEQYF TGTGCCAGCAGTTACCCGGACACAAGGGCGTATCACGAGCAGTACTTC
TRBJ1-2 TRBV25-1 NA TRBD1 CASSFSRTGSGEGYTF TGTGCCAGCAGTTTTTCGCGGACAGGCTCGGGGGAAGGCTACACCTTC
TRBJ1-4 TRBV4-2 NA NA CASSQEGADEKLFF TGTGCCAGCAGCCAAGAGGGGGCCGATGAAAAACTGTTTTTT
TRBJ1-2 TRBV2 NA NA CASTFIWEDTGYTF TGTGCCAGCACATTCATCTGGGAGGACACGGGCTACACCTTC
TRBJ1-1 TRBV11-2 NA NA CASNLGDWTGMNTEAFF TGTGCCAGCAACTTAGGGGACTGGACGGGAATGAACACTGAAGCTTTCTTT
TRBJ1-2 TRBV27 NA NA CASRNAGRFYGYTF TGTGCCAGCCGCAACGCGGGAAGGTTCTATGGCTACACCTTC
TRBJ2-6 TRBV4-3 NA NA CASSQDRSSGANVLTF TGCGCCAGCAGCCAAGATAGGAGTTCTGGGGCCAACGTCCTGACTTTC
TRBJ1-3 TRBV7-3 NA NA CASSLGGEVGNTIYF TGTGCCAGCAGCTTAGGTGGAGAAGTGGGAAACACCATATATTTT
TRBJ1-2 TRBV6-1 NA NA CASSDPGNYGYTF TGTGCCAGCAGTGACCCCGGGAACTATGGCTACACCTTC
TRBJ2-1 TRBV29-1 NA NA CSVTGLLMGTYNEQFF TGCAGCGTAACGGGACTTCTAATGGGAACCTACAATGAGCAGTTCTTC
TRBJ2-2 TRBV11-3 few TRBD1 CASSDGTGVDTGELFF TGTGCCAGCAGCGACGGGACAGGGGTGGACACCGGGGAGCTGTTTTTT
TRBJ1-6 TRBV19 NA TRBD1 CASRDRDRLTNSPLHF TGTGCCAGTAGGGACAGGGACCGTTTAACTAATTCACCCCTCCACTTT
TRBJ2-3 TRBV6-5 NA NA CASSLRGPSDTQYF TGTGCCAGCAGTCTTAGGGGTCCTTCAGATACGCAGTATTTT
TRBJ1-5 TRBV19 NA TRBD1 CASGQGLRQPQHF TGTGCCAGTGGACAGGGATTGCGACAGCCCCAGCATTTT
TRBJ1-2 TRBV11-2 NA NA CASSLEGQYYTF TGTGCCAGCAGCTTAGAAGGACAGTACTACACCTTC
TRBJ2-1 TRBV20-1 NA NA CSASGRGAPNEQFF TGCAGTGCTAGTGGTAGGGGCGCACCCAATGAGCAGTTCTTC
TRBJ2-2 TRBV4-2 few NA CASSQGAGNTGELFF TGTGCCAGCAGCCAAGGCGCGGGGAACACCGGGGAGCTGTTTTTT
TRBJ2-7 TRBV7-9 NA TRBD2 CASLLAGGYEQYF TGTGCCAGCTTACTAGCGGGGGGCTACGAGCAGTACTTC